This paragraph reports one T cell receptor beta chain. Under the authors' procedure: By means of reference gene primer amplification, nucleated cell counts were estimated. Here immunoSEQ multiplex PCR was the method, and the copy in TCRdb shows in-frame clones only, minus some. Clone size and the V and J calls come from that table; the DNA yielded D and trimming. Among 130,000 to 150,000 clones listed, about 84% were seen once. This specimen comes from a study of blood T cell repertoires in COVID-19. Study-wide context: From T cells, B-cell-depleted T cells, or PBMCs came the material, which was cDNA or gDNA.

V lost 6 bases and J lost 3, with 17 bases in between. This CDR3 region has 15 residues. From germline, CDR1 is LNHDA and CDR2 SQIVND (reference sequence). The chain has TRBV19 and TRBJ1-1, with D possibly being TRBD1 (5 bases). Material: peripheral blood. This TCR came from a human donor in a cohort sampled during active COVID-19. CDR3 sequence: CASRGEGLPDTEAFF. CDR3 coding DNA: TGTGCCAGTAGAGGGGAGGGACTCCCGGACACTGAAGCTTTCTTT.